The clone carrying this TCR beta chain was seen repeatedly, ten times or more. The antigen remains undetermined. This record comes from a study of metastatic and nonmetastatic thyroid tumors. Study at large: Repertoire data that came from the blood and tumor or nodule tissue of malignant and benign thyroid patients were compared. Study-level findings and limits: A significant increase in TCR beta diversity was reportedly seen in malignant thyroid tumors relative to benign nodules, in blood and tumor.

Every patient underwent thyroid surgery untreated. As handled by the study authors: The distant-metastasis classifier for papillary thyroid cancer was built from CDR3 differences across clinicopathological groups. TCRdb ran MiXCR on the PCR reads. The V and J calls, along with clone size, are taken from TCRdb and not from the paper's own processing. The profile shows around 46,000 clones, less than 25% of them singletons. Trimming at V came to 0 bases and at J to 4 bases, leaving 7 bases not matched to a gene. Germline V CDR1 and CDR2: MNHEY, SVGEGT. This CDR3 contains 17 residues. The sequence was obtained from a male donor with papillary thyroid cancer or a benign thyroid nodule (not recorded which). Some clones in this sample may be carry-over from other donors' samples. Material for sequencing was blood. The V gene is TRBV6-2 or TRBV6-3, the J gene TRBJ2-1, with TRBD2 matching over 9 bases. The DNA for the CDR3 is TGTGCCAGCAGTTACTCGATAGTAAGCGGGGGGTACAATGAGCAGTTCTTC. It codes for CASSYSIVSGGYNEQFF.